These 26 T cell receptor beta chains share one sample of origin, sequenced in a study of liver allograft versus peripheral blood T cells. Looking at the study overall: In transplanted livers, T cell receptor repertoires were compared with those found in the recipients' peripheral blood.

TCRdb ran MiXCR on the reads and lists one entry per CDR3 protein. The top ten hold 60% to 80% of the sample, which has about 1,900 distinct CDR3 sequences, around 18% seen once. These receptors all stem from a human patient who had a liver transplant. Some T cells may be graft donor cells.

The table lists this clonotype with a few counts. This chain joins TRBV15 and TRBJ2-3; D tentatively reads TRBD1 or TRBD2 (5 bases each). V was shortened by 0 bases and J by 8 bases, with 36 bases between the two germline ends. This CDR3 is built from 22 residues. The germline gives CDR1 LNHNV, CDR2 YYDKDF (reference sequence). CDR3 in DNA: TGTGCCACCAGCAGAGATTTGTCGATGTGGGGGAGTCGCTTTTTTGGTTGGGGTACGCAGTATTTT. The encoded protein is CATSRDLSMWGSRFFGWGTQYF.

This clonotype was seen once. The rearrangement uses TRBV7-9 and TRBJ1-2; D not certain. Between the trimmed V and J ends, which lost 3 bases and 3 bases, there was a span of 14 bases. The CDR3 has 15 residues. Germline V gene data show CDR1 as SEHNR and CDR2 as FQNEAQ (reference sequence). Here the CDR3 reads CASSLADEADYGYTF. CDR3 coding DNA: TGTGCCAGCAGCTTGGCGGACGAGGCCGACTATGGCTACACCTTC. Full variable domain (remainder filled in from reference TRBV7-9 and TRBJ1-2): DTGVSQNPRHKITKRGQNVTFRCDPISEHNRLYWYRQTLGQGPEFLTYFQNEAQLEKSRLLSDRFSAERPKGSFSTLEIQRTEQGDSAMYLCASSLADEADYGYTFGSGTRLTVV.

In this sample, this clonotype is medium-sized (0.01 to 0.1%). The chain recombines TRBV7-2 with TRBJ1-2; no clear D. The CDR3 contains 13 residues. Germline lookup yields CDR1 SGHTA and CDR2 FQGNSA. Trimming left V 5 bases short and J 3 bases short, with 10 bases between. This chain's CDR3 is CASSSDIYYGYTF. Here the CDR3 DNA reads TGTGCCAGCAGCAGCGACATCTACTATGGCTACACCTTC. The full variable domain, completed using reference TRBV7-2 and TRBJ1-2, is GAGVSQSPSNKVTEKGKDVELRCDPISGHTALYWYRQSLGQGLEFLIYFQGNSAPDKSGLPSDRFSAERTGGSVSTLTIQRTQQEDSAVYLCASSSDIYYGYTFGSGTRLTVV.

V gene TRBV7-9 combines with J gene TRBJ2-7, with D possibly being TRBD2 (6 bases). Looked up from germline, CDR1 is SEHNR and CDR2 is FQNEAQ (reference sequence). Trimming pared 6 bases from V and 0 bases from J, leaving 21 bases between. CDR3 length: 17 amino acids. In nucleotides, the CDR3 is TGTGCCAGCAGTGCCCCCGGGAGAGAGAGGAGCTCCTACGAGCAGTACTTC. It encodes CASSAPGRERSSYEQYF.

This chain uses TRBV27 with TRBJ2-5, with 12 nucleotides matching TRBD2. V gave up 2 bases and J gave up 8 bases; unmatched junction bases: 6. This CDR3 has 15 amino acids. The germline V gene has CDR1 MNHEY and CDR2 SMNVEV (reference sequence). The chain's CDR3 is CASSLTGLAGLTQYF. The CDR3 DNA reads TGTGCCAGCAGTTTAACCGGACTAGCGGGGCTCACCCAGTACTTC.

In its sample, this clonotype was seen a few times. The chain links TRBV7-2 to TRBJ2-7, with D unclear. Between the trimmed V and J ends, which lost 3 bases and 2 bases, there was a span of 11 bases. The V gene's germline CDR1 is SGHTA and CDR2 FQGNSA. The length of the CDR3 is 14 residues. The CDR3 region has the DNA TGTGCCAGCAGCTTTGCACAGTCGACCTACGAGCAGTACTTC. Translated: CASSFAQSTYEQYF.

DNA of the CDR3: TGTGCCAGCAGCGTAAAACGCGACAGAGCGAACACCGGGGAGCTGTTTTTT. This codes for CASSVKRDRANTGELFF. The chain carries TRBV9 and TRBJ2-2; D perhaps matches TRBD1 (5 bases). Germline V gene lookup returns CDR1 SGDLS and CDR2 YYNGEE. Trimming pared 1 base from V and 0 bases from J, leaving 13 bases between. This CDR3 has 17 residues.

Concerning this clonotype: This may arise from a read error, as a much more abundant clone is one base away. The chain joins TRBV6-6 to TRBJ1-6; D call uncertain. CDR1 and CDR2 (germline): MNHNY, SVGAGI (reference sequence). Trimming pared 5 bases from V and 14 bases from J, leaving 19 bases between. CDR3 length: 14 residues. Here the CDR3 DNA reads TGTGCCAGCAGTGAGTCGGATGGCCGATCAGCCCTCCACTTT. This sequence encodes CASSESDGRSALHF.

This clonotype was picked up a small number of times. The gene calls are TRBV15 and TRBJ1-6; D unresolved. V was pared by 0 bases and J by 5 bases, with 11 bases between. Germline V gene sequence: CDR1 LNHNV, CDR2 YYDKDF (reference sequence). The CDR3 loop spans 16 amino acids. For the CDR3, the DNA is TGTGCCACCAGCAGAGAATTTTGGGCGAATAATTCACCCCTCCACTTT. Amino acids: CATSREFWANNSPLHF.

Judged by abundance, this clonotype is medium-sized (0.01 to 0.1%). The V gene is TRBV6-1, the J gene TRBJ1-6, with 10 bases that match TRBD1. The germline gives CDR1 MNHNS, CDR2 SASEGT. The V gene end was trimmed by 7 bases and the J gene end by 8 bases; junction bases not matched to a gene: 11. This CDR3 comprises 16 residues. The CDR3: CASTARGGTGDSPLHF. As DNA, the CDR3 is TGTGCCAGCACCGCCAGGGGGGGGACAGGGGATTCACCCCTCCACTTT.

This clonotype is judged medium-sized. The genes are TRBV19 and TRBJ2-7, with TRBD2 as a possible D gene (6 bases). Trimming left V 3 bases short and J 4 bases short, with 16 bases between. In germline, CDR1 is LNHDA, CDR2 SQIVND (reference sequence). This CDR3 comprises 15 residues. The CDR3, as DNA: TGTGCCAGTAGTATTCTGGCTAGCGAGGCGTACGAGCAGTACTTC. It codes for CASSILASEAYEQYF.

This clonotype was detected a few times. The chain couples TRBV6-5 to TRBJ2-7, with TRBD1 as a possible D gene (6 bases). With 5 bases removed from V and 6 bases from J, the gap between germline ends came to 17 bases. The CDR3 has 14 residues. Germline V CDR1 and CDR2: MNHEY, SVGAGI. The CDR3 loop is CASSIDLGAGEQYF. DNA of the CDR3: TGTGCCAGCAGTATCGATCTGGGGGCGGGCGAGCAGTACTTC.

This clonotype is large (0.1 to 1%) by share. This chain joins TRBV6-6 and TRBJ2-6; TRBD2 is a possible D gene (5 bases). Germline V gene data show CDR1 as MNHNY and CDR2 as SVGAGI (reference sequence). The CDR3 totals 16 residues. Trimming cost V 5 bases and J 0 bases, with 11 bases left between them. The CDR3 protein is CASSEGWSSGANVLTF. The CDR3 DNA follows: TGTGCCAGCAGTGAGGGCTGGAGCTCTGGGGCCAACGTCCTGACTTTC.

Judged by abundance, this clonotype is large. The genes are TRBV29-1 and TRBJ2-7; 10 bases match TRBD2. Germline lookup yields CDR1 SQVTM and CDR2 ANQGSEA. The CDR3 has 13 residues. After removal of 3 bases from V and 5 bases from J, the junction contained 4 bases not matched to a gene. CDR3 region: CSVEASGGHEQYF. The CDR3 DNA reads TGCAGCGTTGAGGCTAGCGGGGGCCACGAGCAGTACTTC.

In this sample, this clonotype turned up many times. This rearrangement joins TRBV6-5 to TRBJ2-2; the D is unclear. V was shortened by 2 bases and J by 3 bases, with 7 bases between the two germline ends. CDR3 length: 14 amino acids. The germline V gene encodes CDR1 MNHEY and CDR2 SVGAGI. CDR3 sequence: CASSYTGDTGELFF. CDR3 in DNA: TGTGCCAGCAGTTACACCGGTGACACCGGGGAGCTGTTTTTT.

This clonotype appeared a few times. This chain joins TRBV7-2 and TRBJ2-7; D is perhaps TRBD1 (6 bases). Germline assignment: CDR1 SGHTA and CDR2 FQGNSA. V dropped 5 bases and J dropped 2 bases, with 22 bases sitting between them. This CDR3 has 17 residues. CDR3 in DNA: TGTGCCAGCAGCCGACCCTCAACAGGGCCGGTCACCTACGAGCAGTACTTC. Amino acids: CASSRPSTGPVTYEQYF.

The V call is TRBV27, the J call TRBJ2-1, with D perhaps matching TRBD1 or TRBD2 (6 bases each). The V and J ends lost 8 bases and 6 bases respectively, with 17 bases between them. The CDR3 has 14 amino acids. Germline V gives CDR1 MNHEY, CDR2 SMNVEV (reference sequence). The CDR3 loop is CASAYGGPLNEQFF. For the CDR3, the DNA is TGTGCCAGCGCCTATGGGGGGCCCCTCAATGAGCAGTTCTTC.

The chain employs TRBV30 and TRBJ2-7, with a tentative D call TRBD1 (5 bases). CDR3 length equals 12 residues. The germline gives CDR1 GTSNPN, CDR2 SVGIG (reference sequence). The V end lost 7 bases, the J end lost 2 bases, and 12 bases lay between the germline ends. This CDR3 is CASAGLTYEQYF. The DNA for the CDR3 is TGTGCCTCCGCAGGGCTTACCTACGAGCAGTACTTC. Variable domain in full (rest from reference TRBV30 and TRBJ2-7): SQTIHQWPATLVQPVGSPLSLECTVEGTSNPNLYWYRQAAGRGLQLLFYSVGIGQISSEVPQNLSASRPQDRQFILSSKKLLLSDSGFYLCASAGLTYEQYFGPGTRLTVT.

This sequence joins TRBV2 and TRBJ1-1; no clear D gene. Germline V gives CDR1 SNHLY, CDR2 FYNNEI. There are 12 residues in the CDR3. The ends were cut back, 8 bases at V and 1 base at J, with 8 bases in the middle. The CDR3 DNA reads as TGTGCCAGCGACGACGGGAACACTGAAGCTTTCTTT. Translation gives CASDDGNTEAFF. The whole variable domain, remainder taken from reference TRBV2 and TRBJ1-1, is EPEVTQTPSHQVTQMGQEVILRCVPISNHLYFYWYRQILGQKVEFLVSFYNNEISEKSEIFDDQFSVERPDGSNFTLKIRSTKLEDSAMYFCASDDGNTEAFFGQGTRLTVV.

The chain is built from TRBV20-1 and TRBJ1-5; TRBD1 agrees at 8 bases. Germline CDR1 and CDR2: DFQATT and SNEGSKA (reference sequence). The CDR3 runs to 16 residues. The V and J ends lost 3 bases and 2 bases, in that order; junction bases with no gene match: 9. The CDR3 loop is CSASGTGDRGNQPQHF. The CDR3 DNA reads TGCAGTGCTAGCGGGACAGGAGATCGTGGCAATCAGCCCCAGCATTTT.

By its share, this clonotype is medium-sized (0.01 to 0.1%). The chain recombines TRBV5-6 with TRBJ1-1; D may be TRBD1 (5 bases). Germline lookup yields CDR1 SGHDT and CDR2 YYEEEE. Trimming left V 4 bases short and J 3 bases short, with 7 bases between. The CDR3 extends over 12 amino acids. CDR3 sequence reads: CASSPGDTEAFF. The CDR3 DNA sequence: TGTGCCAGCAGCCCGGGGGACACTGAAGCTTTCTTT.

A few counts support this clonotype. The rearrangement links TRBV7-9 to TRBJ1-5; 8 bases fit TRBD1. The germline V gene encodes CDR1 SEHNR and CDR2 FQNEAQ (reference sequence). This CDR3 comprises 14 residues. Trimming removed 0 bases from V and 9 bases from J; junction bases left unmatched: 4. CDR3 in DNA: TGTGCCAGCAGCTTAGCCAGGGGGCATGGGCCCCAGCATTTT. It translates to CASSLARGHGPQHF.

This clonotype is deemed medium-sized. As DNA, the CDR3 is TGTGCCAGCTGGGACAGGGGGCTGGGGACTGAAGCTTTCTTT. Protein product: CASWDRGLGTEAFF. V and J are TRBV6-1 and TRBJ1-1; TRBD1 aligns across 12 bases. Germline V CDR1 and CDR2: MNHNS, SASEGT. The CDR3 spans 14 residues. J gave up 5 bases and V 8 bases, and 6 bases lay outside the gene matches.

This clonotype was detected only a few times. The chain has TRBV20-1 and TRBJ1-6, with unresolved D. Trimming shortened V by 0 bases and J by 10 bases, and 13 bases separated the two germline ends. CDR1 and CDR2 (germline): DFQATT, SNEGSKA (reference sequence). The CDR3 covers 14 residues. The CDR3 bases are TGCAGTGCTAGAGATGCTCGGGGTGGGTCACCCCTCCACTTT. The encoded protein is CSARDARGGSPLHF.

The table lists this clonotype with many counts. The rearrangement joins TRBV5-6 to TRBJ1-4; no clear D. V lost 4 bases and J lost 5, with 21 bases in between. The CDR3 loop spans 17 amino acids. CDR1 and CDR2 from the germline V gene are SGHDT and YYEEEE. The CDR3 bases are TGTGCCAGCAGCCCGTGGCCTCTACAATTAGAGAATGAAAAACTGTTTTTT. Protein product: CASSPWPLQLENEKLFF.

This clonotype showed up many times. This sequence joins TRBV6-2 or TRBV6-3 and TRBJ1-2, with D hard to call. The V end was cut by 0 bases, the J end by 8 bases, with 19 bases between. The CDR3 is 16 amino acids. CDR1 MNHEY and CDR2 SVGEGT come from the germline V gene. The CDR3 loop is CASSYSKSALNVGYTF. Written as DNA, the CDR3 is TGTGCCAGCAGTTACTCGAAATCAGCCCTCAATGTAGGCTACACCTTC.